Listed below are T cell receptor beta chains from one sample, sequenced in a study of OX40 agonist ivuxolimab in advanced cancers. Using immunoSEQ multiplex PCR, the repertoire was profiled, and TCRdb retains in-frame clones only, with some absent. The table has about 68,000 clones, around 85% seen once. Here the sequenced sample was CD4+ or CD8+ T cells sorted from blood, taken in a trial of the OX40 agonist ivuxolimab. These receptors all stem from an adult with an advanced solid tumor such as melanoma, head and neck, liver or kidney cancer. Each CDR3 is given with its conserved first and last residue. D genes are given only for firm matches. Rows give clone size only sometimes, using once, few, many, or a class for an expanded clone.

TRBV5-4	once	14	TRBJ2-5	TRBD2	CASSRLAGDETQYF	TGTGCCAGCAGCAGACTAGCGGGGGATGAGACCCAGTACTTC
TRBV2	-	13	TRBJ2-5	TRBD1	CASSAGKGATQYF	TGTGCCAGCAGTGCTGGCAAGGGGGCGACCCAGTACTTC
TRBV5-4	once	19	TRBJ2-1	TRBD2	CASSFQGTSGTSAYNEQFF	TGTGCCAGCAGCTTCCAGGGGACTAGCGGGACTTCCGCCTACAATGAGCAGTTCTTC
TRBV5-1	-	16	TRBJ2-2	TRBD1	CASSLQTTGGTGELFF	TGCGCCAGCAGCTTGCAAACGACAGGGGGAACTGGGGAGCTGTTTTTT
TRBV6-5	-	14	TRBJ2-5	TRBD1	CASSQDRVQETQYF	TGTGCCAGCAGTCAGGACAGGGTTCAAGAGACCCAGTACTTC
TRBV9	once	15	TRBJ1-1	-	CASSPEGRFNTEAFF	TGTGCCAGCAGCCCCGAGGGGAGGTTTAACACTGAAGCTTTCTTT
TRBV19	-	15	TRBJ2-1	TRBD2	CASSIRGGGAKEQFF	TGTGCCAGTAGTATCCGTGGCGGGGGGGCCAAAGAGCAGTTCTTC
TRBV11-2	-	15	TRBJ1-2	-	CASSPSAGRTYGYTF	TGTGCCAGCAGCCCCTCGGCGGGTAGAACCTATGGCTACACCTTC
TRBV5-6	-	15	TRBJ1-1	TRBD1	CASSFFRGPNTEAFF	TGTGCCAGCAGCTTTTTCAGGGGGCCGAACACTGAAGCTTTCTTT
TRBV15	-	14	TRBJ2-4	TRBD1	CATSRGTGEDIQYF	TGTGCCACCAGCAGAGGGACAGGGGAGGACATTCAGTACTTC
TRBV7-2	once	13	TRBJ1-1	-	CASHTGLNTEAFF	TGTGCCAGCCACACGGGACTGAACACTGAAGCTTTCTTT
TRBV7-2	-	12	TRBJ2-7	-	CASSNNQYEQYF	TGTGCCAGCAGCAATAACCAATACGAGCAGTACTTC
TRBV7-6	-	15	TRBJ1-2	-	CASSLALGRNYGYTF	TGTGCCAGCAGCTTAGCGTTAGGGAGGAACTATGGCTACACCTTC
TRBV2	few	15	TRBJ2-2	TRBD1	CASRGQPGDTGELFF	TGTGCCAGCCGGGGACAGCCCGGGGACACCGGGGAGCTGTTTTTT
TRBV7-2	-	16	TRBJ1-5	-	CASSPLDAGGRQPQHF	TGTGCCAGCAGCCCCCTCGACGCGGGGGGGAGGCAGCCCCAGCATTTT
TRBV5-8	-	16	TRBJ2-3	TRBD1	CASSSQGRRNTDTQYF	TGTGCCAGCAGCTCACAGGGGCGTAGGAACACAGATACGCAGTATTTT
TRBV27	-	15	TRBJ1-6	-	CASSLRWQGGSPLHF	TGTGCCAGCAGTCTCCGATGGCAGGGAGGTTCACCCCTCCACTTT
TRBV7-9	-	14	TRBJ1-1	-	CASNFGQNRAEAFF	TGTGCCAGCAACTTTGGGCAGAACAGGGCTGAAGCTTTCTTT